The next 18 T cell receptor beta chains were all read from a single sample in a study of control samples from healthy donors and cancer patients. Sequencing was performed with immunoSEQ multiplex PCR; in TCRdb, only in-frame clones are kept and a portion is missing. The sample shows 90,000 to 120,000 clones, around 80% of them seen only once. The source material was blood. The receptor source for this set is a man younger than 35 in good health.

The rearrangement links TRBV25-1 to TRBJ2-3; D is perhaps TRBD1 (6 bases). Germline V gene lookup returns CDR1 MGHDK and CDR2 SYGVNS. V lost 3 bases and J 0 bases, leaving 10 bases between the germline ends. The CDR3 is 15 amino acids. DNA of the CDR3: TGTGCCAGCAGTGATCAGGGGCTAAGCACAGATACGCAGTATTTT. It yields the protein CASSDQGLSTDTQYF.

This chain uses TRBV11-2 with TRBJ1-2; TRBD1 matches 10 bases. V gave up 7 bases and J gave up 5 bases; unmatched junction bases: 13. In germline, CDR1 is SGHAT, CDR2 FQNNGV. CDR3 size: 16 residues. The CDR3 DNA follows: TGTGCCAGCACCCTAGGGTCGGGACAGGGGTTATATGGCTACACCTTC. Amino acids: CASTLGSGQGLYGYTF.

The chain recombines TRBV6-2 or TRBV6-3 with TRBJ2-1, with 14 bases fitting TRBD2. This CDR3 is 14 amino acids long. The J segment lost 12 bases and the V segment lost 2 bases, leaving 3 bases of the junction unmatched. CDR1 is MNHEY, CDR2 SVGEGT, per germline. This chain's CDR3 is CASSYGTSGGRQFF. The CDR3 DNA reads TGTGCCAGCAGTTACGGGACTAGCGGGGGCCGGCAGTTCTTC.

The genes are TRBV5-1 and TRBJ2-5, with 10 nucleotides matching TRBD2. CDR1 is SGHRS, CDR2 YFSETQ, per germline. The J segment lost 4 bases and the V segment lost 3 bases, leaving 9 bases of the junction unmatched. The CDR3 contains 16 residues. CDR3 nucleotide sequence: TGCGCCAGCAGCTCATTCGGGACTAGCGCGGGAGAGACCCAGTACTTC. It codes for CASSSFGTSAGETQYF.

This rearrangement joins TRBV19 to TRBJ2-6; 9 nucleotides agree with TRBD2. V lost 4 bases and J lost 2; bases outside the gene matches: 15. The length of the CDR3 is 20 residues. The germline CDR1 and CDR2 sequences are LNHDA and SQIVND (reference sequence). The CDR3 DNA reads TGTGCCAGTAGTAAGATGGGGGGGCTAGCGGGGTTCCCTGGGGCCAACGTCCTGACTTTC. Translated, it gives CASSKMGGLAGFPGANVLTF.

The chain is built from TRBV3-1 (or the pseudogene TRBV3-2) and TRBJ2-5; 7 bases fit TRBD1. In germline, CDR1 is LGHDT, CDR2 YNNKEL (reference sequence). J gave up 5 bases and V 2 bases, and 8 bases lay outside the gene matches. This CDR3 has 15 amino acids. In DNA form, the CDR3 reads TGTGCCAGCAGCCAATCGACAGGGAAAGTGGAGACCCAGTACTTC. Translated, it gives CASSQSTGKVETQYF.

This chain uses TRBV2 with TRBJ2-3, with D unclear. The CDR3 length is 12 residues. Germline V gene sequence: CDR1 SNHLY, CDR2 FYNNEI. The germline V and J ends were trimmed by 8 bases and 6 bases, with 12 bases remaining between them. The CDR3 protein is CASGFILDTQYF. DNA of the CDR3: TGTGCCAGCGGGTTCATTTTGGATACGCAGTATTTT.

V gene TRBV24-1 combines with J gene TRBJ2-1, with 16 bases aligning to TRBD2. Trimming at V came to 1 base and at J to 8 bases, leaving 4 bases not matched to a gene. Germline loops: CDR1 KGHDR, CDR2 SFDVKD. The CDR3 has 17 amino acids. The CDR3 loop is CATSDFGTSGGADEQFF. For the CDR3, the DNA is TGTGCCACCAGTGATTTCGGGACTAGCGGGGGGGCCGATGAGCAGTTCTTC.

CDR3 in DNA: TGTGCCAGCAGTTATTCAGGGAGGAACGAGCAGTACTTC. It yields the protein CASSYSGRNEQYF. The chain uses TRBV6-5 and TRBJ2-7, with D maybe TRBD2 (6 bases). V gave up 3 bases and J gave up 5 bases, with 11 bases separating them. Germline CDR1 reads MNHEY; CDR2 reads SVGAGI. CDR3 length: 13 amino acids.

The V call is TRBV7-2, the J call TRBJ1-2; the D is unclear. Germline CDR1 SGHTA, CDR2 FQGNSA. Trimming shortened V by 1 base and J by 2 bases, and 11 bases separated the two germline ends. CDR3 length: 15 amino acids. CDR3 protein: CASSLVAGSNYGYTF. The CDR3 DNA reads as TGTGCCAGCAGCTTAGTTGCGGGAAGCAACTATGGCTACACCTTC.

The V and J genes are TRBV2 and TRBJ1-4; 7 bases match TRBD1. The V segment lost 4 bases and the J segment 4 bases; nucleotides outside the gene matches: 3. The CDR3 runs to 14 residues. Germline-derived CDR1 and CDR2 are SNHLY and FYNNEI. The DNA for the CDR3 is TGTGCCAGCAGTGCAGGGGACAGTAATGAAAAACTGTTTTTT. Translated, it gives CASSAGDSNEKLFF.

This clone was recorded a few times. Here the CDR3 reads CASSRAPGQGTTGELFF. The CDR3 DNA reads TGTGCCAGCAGCCGCGCCCCGGGACAGGGGACCACCGGGGAGCTGTTTTTT. This chain joins TRBV7-2 and TRBJ2-2; 10 nucleotides match TRBD1. J lost 4 bases, V lost 5 bases, and 10 bases had no gene match. Germline values: CDR1 SGHTA, CDR2 FQGNSA. This CDR3 has 17 residues.

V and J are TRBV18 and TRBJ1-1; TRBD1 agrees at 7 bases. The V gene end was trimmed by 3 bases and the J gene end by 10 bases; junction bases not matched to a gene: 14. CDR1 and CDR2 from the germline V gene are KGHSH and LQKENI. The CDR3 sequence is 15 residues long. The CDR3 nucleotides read TGTGCCAGCTCACCGACGGGACAGTCACTAACAGGAGCTTTCTTT. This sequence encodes CASSPTGQSLTGAFF.

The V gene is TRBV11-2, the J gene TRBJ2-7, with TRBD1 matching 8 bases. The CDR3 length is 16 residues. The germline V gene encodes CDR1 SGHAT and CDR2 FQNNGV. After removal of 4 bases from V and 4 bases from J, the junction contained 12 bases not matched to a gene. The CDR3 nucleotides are TGTGCCAGCAGCTCAAAAACAGGGGGAGATTTGTACGAGCAGTACTTC. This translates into CASSSKTGGDLYEQYF.

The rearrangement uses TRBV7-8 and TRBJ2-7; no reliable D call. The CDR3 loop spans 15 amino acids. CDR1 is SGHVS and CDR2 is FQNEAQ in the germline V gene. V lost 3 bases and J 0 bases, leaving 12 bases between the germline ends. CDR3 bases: TGTGCCAGCAGCTTCCTTGATCCAAGCTCCTACGAGCAGTACTTC. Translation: CASSFLDPSSYEQYF.

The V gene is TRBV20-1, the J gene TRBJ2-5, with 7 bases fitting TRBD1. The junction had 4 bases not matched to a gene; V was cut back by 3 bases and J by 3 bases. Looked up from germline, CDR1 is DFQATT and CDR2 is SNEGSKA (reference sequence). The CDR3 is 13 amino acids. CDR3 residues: CSASRDREETQYF. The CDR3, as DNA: TGCAGTGCTAGTCGCGACAGGGAAGAGACCCAGTACTTC.

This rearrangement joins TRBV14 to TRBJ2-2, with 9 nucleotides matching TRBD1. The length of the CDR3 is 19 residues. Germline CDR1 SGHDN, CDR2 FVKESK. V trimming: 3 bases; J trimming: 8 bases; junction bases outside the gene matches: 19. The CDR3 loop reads CASSHPKPPDRGPYGELFF. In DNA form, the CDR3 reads TGTGCCAGCAGCCATCCAAAACCCCCGGACAGGGGCCCGTATGGGGAGCTGTTTTTT.

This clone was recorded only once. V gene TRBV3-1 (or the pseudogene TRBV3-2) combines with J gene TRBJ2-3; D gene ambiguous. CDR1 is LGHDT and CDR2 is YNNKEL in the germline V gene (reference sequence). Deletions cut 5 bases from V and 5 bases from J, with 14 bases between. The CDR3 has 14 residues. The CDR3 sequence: CASSTPWVKDTQYF. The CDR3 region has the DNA TGTGCCAGCAGCACTCCCTGGGTGAAAGATACGCAGTATTTT.